This T cell receptor (beta chain) originates from a study of blood T cells in healthy people across ages (dated by TCRdb to about 2015). With respect to the entire study: Template switching captured roughly one uniquely barcoded TCR beta cDNA molecule per two T cells in model experiments. To track age-related changes in TCR beta repertoire diversity, the study relied on deep sequencing normalized with unique cDNA molecular identifiers. Donors were grouped into four age groups: young (average approximately 15 years), middle-aged (roughly 37), aged (roughly 67) and long-lived (just over 80). To avoid experimental bias, donors of different ages were randomly spread across the sequencing lanes. Two additional independent replicas of 1 million unique cDNA reads from the same blood draw were analyzed for two donors (one aged 18 to 30 and one aged 80 or older). Study-level results and caveats: A strong correlation was found between observed TCR beta diversity and the percentage of naive T cells measured by flow cytometry. Observed TCR beta diversity per million T cells fell roughly linearly with age, and a significant reduction was already apparent by age about 38. The CMV infection status of donors was not known, potentially confounding age-related changes in expanded clonotypes. Total diversity estimates from one million sequenced T cells were considered lower bounds and underestimates. Compared with the aged group, the long-lived group had more naive CD4+ T cells, fewer expanded clones and increased TCR diversity, a pattern suggesting age selection. Conclusive comparison of naive and antigen-experienced compartments was prevented by the profiling of bulk unsorted PBMCs.

The donors were some 36 Caucasian individuals from Russia, aged roughly 6 to 100 years, who were systemically healthy. Approximately 9.3 milliliters of peripheral blood were collected from each donor into EDTA-treated Vacutainer tubes. PBMCs were isolated by Ficoll-Paque density-gradient centrifugation, with at least 6.5 million obtained per sample. Trizol reagent was used to extract total RNA from the PBMCs, yielding at least 6 micrograms per sample. The percentages of naive CD45RAhigh/CD27high T cells were determined by flow cytometry on a PBMC aliquot from every donor. In regard to this clonotype: Its antigen specificity is not known. Nothing much larger sits one base from this clone, and base qualities are not available.

The library was made by 5' RACE. The data were produced on an Illumina HiSeq 2500. The second PCR ran for roughly 7 to 11 cycles and used a J-beta primer mix along with a sample-barcoded 5' primer. Each TCR beta cDNA molecule received a unique molecular identifier from a template-switch 5' adaptor carrying 12 random nucleotides. At least 3 million CDR3-containing paired-end reads were obtained from each sample. First-strand cDNA synthesis was performed from all RNA using the Mint cDNA synthesis kit, with priming by a TRBC-specific oligonucleotide. All cDNA was treated with uracil-DNA glycosylase and then went through a first 18-cycle PCR with the universal primers M1SS and BC2_uni_R. In the original analysis: For normalization, 1 million high-quality reads were randomly selected from each sample, with every read carrying a distinct molecular identifier. Instead of being binned into consensus sequences, reads that shared molecular identifiers were thrown out. MiTCR, with a Q25 quality threshold and the strictest error-elimination algorithm, was used for CDR3 identification, clonotype clustering and error correction. A nonparametric unseen species model with Euler transformation was used to estimate lower-bound total TCR beta diversity. The public reads were reprocessed in TCRdb via fastp at Q25 and MiXCR, keeping in-frame beta chains. All rows with the same CDR3 protein become a single entry with the most common DNA and genes. The V and J calls shown here were made by TCRdb, not taken from the authors' results. Here the sample has 890,000 or so distinct CDR3 sequences; 62% occur a single time. The top ten constitute about a quarter of the sample.

Relative to germline, V is 7 bases shorter and J is 4 bases shorter, with 13 bases between their ends. CDR1 SEHNR and CDR2 FQNEAQ were looked up in the germline V gene (reference sequence). Spanning cysteine to phenylalanine, the CDR3 consists of 13 amino acids. Only CDR3 DNA remains: 39 bases, in frame from the first base. This receptor was identified in a man aged 25-40 years in good health. The chain was built from TRBV7-9 and TRBJ1-1; tentative D gene TRBD1, with 5 bases matching. Sequencing was carried out using blood. The CDR3 is CASTKTGATEAFF. The DNA sequence follows: TGTGCCAGCACCAAAACAGGAGCCACTGAAGCTTTCTTT.